This passage covers 14 T cell receptor beta chains from one sample sequenced in a study of blood T cells in healthy people across ages (dated by TCRdb to the mid-2010s). Libraries were built with 5' RACE. The sample was run on an Illumina HiSeq 2500. The second PCR ran for roughly 7 to 12 cycles and used a J-beta primer mix along with a sample-barcoded 5' primer. TCRdb trimmed public reads at Q25 via fastp, called clones via MiXCR and kept in-frame beta chains. Each CDR3 protein appears once, grouped with its most common genes and DNA. The sample table holds 650,000 to 800,000 distinct CDR3 sequences, of which under 55% were seen once. Around 21% of the sample is taken by the ten largest. Sequences were obtained from blood. The receptor set was obtained from a man aged 60 to 69 in good health.

The chain is built from TRBV3-1 and TRBJ2-1; 12 bases are a match to TRBD2. The J call may be mistaken, given a closer DNA end match to TRBJ2-7. The CDR3 has 16 amino acids. Germline V gene sequence: CDR1 LGHDT, CDR2 YNNKEL (reference sequence). The CDR3 sequence is CASSPLLAGGYNEQYF. DNA of the CDR3: TGTGCCAGCAGCCCCCTACTAGCGGGGGGCTACAATGAGCAGTACTTC.

This chain links TRBV9 with TRBJ2-7; 10 positions agree with TRBD2. The germline V gene encodes CDR1 SGDLS and CDR2 YYNGEE. Trimming removed 1 base from V and 3 bases from J; junction bases left unmatched: 4. This CDR3 contains 15 residues. This CDR3 reads CASSVLAGDNYEQYF. The CDR3 coding sequence is TGTGCCAGCAGCGTACTAGCGGGGGATAACTACGAGCAGTACTTC.

The CDR3 protein is CASSVGAPSGANVLTF. CDR3 bases: TGTGCCAGCAGTGTCGGGGCGCCCTCTGGGGCCAACGTCCTGACTTTC. The J gene is TRBJ2-6, the V gene TRBV6-1; D may correspond to TRBD1 or TRBD2 (5 bases each). CDR3 length equals 16 residues. The V and J ends lost 4 bases and 0 bases respectively, with 10 bases between them. Germline CDR1 MNHNS, CDR2 SASEGT.

This chain uses TRBV6-5 with TRBJ1-6, with D perhaps matching TRBD1 (6 bases). V dropped 7 bases and J dropped 4 bases, with 14 bases sitting between them. CDR3 length: 15 residues. Germline V CDR1 and CDR2: MNHEY, SVGAGI. CDR3: CASTQGGAYNSPLHF. The CDR3 DNA follows: TGTGCCAGCACCCAAGGGGGGGCTTATAATTCACCCCTCCACTTT.

This chain links TRBV7-2 with TRBJ1-5; no clear D gene. V was clipped by 5 bases and J by 7 bases, with 12 bases between them. The CDR3 contains 13 residues. Germline CDR1 SGHTA, CDR2 FQGNSA. CDR3: CASSPIPGQPQHF. The DNA for the CDR3 is TGTGCCAGCAGCCCCATTCCCGGGCAGCCCCAGCATTTT.

The CDR3 DNA sequence: TGTGCCAGCAGTTTAAACGGCGGGGGGGCCAAAGAGACCCAGTACTTC. Translated, it gives CASSLNGGGAKETQYF. The genes are TRBV12-3 or TRBV12-4 and TRBJ2-5; TRBD2 agrees at 9 bases. The J segment lost 3 bases and the V segment lost 2 bases, leaving 7 bases of the junction unmatched. The length of the CDR3 is 16 residues.

The genes are TRBV7-6 and TRBJ1-2; D gene uncertain. Trimming took 1 base from V and 7 from J, leaving 10 bases between them. There are 13 residues in the CDR3. Looked up from germline, CDR1 is SGHVS and CDR2 is FNYEAQ. The chain's CDR3 is CASSLGGLVGYTF. CDR3 nucleotides: TGTGCCAGCAGCTTAGGCGGGTTGGTTGGCTACACCTTC.

V gene TRBV3-1 combines with J gene TRBJ2-7; 8 bases line up with TRBD2. Judging by the DNA end, TRBJ2-5 fits better; the J call may be wrong. Germline V CDR1 and CDR2: LGHDT, YNNKEL (reference sequence). The CDR3 covers 14 residues. CDR3: CASSPSGGEETQYF. CDR3 bases: TGTGCCAGCAGCCCCTCGGGGGGGGAAGAGACCCAGTACTTC.

This clonotype was observed once. The rearrangement uses TRBV4-1 and TRBJ1-2; 8 nucleotides align to TRBD1. J was trimmed by 3 bases and V by 4 bases; bases with no gene match: 7. Per the germline V gene, CDR1 is MGHRA and CDR2 is YSYEKL. The CDR3 is 15 amino acids. Here the CDR3 DNA reads TGCGCCAGCAGCCCCCCGGACAGGGCCCACTATGGCTACACCTTC. Protein sequence: CASSPPDRAHYGYTF.

This clonotype was seen a few times. The chain has TRBV12-3 or TRBV12-4 and TRBJ2-5; possible D gene TRBD1, 6 bases. This CDR3 spans 14 amino acids. V lost 6 bases and J lost 11, with 22 bases in between. The CDR3 coding sequence is TGTGCCAGCAGCTTTACAGGGTACAACAATGAGCAGTACTTC. Residues: CASSFTGYNNEQYF.

This clonotype showed up just once. One end of the junction is discordant with germline, which a read error may explain. The CDR3, as DNA: TGTGCCGGCAGTTACAAAGGAACAGGGGATACGCAGTATTTT. Protein sequence: CAGSYKGTGDTQYF. V is TRBV6-5 and J is TRBJ2-3; D possibly corresponds to TRBD1 (6 bases). Germline loops: CDR1 MNHEY, CDR2 SVGAGI. The CDR3 sequence is 14 residues long.

The chain uses TRBV6-2 or TRBV6-3 and TRBJ2-3, with D unclear. The ends were cut back, 1 base at V and 2 bases at J, with 7 bases in the middle. CDR3 length: 14 amino acids. Germline CDR1 is MNHEY and CDR2 is SVGEGT. Here the CDR3 reads CASSYYRDTDTQYF. The CDR3 nucleotides are TGTGCCAGCAGTTACTACAGAGACACAGATACGCAGTATTTT.

V and J are TRBV29-1 and TRBJ2-5; TRBD2 matches at 7 bases. The junction had 9 bases not matched to a gene; V was cut back by 3 bases and J by 5 bases. Germline values: CDR1 SQVTM, CDR2 ANQGSEA. This CDR3 is built from 14 residues. DNA for the CDR3: TGCAGCGTTGACCGGGGAGGGGCCAGGGAGACCCAGTACTTC. Protein sequence: CSVDRGGARETQYF.

This sequence joins TRBV20-1 and TRBJ1-4; TRBD1 might be the D (5 bases). CDR1 is DFQATT and CDR2 is SNEGSKA in the germline V gene (reference sequence). The CDR3 is 16 residues long. Trimming cost V 1 base and J 6 bases, with 18 bases left between them. CDR3 in DNA: TGCAGTGCTAGAGGCCGGGCGGAGGAAGGGGATGAAAAACTGTTTTTT. It yields the protein CSARGRAEEGDEKLFF.